This T cell receptor (beta chain) was retrieved from a study of T cell changes during pregnancy in multiple sclerosis. Measured with immunoSEQ multiplex PCR; TCRdb has only the in-frame clones, and not every one. This repertoire shows some 46,000 clones, around 93% found once; its top ten account for around 2.1%. Germline V CDR1 and CDR2: SGHTA, FQGTGA. V gave up 4 bases and J gave up 9 bases; unmatched junction bases: 4. CDR3 size: 14 residues. The clonotype was recovered from a female donor with multiple sclerosis, enrolled in a pregnancy study. V and J are TRBV7-3 and TRBJ2-3; the match to TRBD2 covers 13 bases. Source: peripheral blood, taken in the third trimester of pregnancy. CDR3 coding DNA: TGTGCCAGCAGCTCGGGACTAGCGGGACAAACGCAGTATTTT. Residues: CASSSGLAGQTQYF.